Listed here is a single T cell receptor beta chain. Its specificity is unknown. The record originates from a study of cytomegalovirus exposure and HLA in healthy donors. Whole-study results and caveats: The study recorded fewer than 200 TCR beta chains that were cytomegalovirus-associated.

This CDR3 contains 14 residues. Germline V gene data show CDR1 as MNHNS and CDR2 as SASEGT. V was cut by 5 bases and J by 0 bases, with 11 bases left in between. Researchers ran the PCR with 60 Vbeta and 13 Jbeta primers. The table came from immunoSEQ multiplex PCR; TCRdb's copy has only in-frame clones and leaves some out. The sample lists roughly 98,000 clones; around 70% were seen once. This TCR was recovered from a man over 45 in good health and CMV-seronegative. The gene calls are TRBV6-1 and TRBJ2-7; no reliable D call. Sequencing was done on a sample of PBMCs. The CDR3 loop reads CASSPQPNSYEQYF. The CDR3 bases are TGTGCCAGCAGTCCGCAACCTAACTCCTACGAGCAGTACTTC.